This T cell receptor beta chain appears in the sequencing data of a study of T cell repertoires in cytomegalovirus infection. Ten or more counts support this clonotype. TCRdb re-analysed the reads in MiXCR, keeping a single row per CDR3 protein. The table shows under 250,000 distinct CDR3 sequences, with approximately 7% occurring only once. Looked up from germline, CDR1 is SGDLS and CDR2 is YYNGEE. CDR3 size: 18 residues. The V gene lost 3 bases and the J gene lost 0 bases, with 16 bases spanning the gap. This chain connects TRBV9 to TRBJ2-6; D unclear. The sequence came from a human donor in good health (CMV status not recorded). Some clones in this sample may be carry-over from other donors' samples. The sample was PBMCs. The CDR3 loop reads CASSASVTSPSGANVLTF. The DNA for the CDR3 is TGTGCCAGCAGCGCCTCAGTGACATCCCCCTCTGGGGCCAACGTCCTGACTTTC.